The 27 T cell receptor beta chains below all came from one sample that was sequenced in a study of cytomegalovirus exposure and HLA in healthy donors. The PCR had 60 Vbeta and 13 Jbeta primers. Sequencing used immunoSEQ multiplex PCR; TCRdb keeps in-frame clones, though not all of them. The sample yields under 130,000 clones, approximately 72% seen once. The source material was PBMCs. All receptors derive from a young man in good health and CMV-seronegative.

Regarding this clone: One end of the junction varies from germline; a read error may be responsible. The chain carries TRBV29-1 and TRBJ2-7; D possibly corresponds to TRBD1 (6 bases). The CDR3 is made up of 11 amino acids. The germline V gene has CDR1 SQVTM and CDR2 ANQGSEA. The CDR3 region is CSAWTDYGQYF. The CDR3 bases are TGCAGCGCTTGGACAGACTACGGGCAGTACTTC.

The chain has TRBV18 and TRBJ2-7; TRBD2 matches at 11 bases. With 3 bases clipped from V and 3 bases from J, the junction kept 4 bases outside the gene matches. In germline, CDR1 is KGHSH, CDR2 LQKENI. CDR3 length: 15 amino acids. DNA of the CDR3: TGTGCCAGCTCACCGTCGGGACTAGCGGACTACGAGCAGTACTTC. As protein: CASSPSGLADYEQYF.

The chain links TRBV5-1 to TRBJ2-5, with D unresolved. The CDR3 totals 13 residues. Germline V gene lookup returns CDR1 SGHRS and CDR2 YFSETQ. V was pared by 5 bases and J by 0 bases, with 8 bases between. The CDR3 DNA is TGCGCCAGCAGGTTGAGAGACCAAGAGACCCAGTACTTC. It encodes CASRLRDQETQYF.

This clone was seen just once. The chain links TRBV15 to TRBJ2-7; 9 bases are a match to TRBD1. The CDR3 length is 17 residues. Germline V gene data show CDR1 as LNHNV and CDR2 as YYDKDF (reference sequence). V was pared by 5 bases and J by 5 bases, with 16 bases of the junction left unmatched. This CDR3 is CATSRRNPGQGDHEQYF. DNA of the CDR3: TGTGCCACCAGCCGCCGAAACCCGGGACAGGGTGACCACGAGCAGTACTTC.

The chain carries TRBV4-1 and TRBJ1-2; D may be TRBD1 (5 bases). There are 14 residues in the CDR3. The V end was cut by 0 bases, the J end by 3 bases, with 8 bases between. Germline lookup yields CDR1 MGHRA and CDR2 YSYEKL. Here the CDR3 DNA reads TGCGCCAGCAGCCAAGAGGAGGGGCACTATGGCTACACCTTC. The encoded protein is CASSQEEGHYGYTF.

This clone was counted between two and nine times. The V and J genes are TRBV2 and TRBJ1-4; D not resolved. The V gene's germline CDR1 is SNHLY and CDR2 FYNNEI. The CDR3 contains 11 residues. V lost 3 bases and J 8 bases, leaving 4 bases between the germline ends. For the CDR3, the DNA is TGTGCCAGCAGTGAGGAGGAAAAACTGTTTTTT. Encoded protein: CASSEEEKLFF.

The gene calls are TRBV10-3 and TRBJ2-7; TRBD2 is a possible D gene (6 bases). The CDR3 consists of 13 residues. The V end lost 0 bases, the J end lost 6 bases, and 9 bases lay between the germline ends. Per germline, CDR1 ENHRY and CDR2 SYGVKD. This CDR3 reads CAISESVAAEQYF. DNA of the CDR3: TGTGCCATCAGTGAGTCGGTAGCGGCCGAGCAGTACTTC.

The chain links TRBV16 to TRBJ2-5, with 8 bases fitting TRBD2. Germline values: CDR1 KGHSY, CDR2 FQNENV. Trimming at V came to 7 bases and at J to 4 bases, leaving 5 bases not matched to a gene. The length of the CDR3 is 13 residues. CDR3 in DNA: TGTGCCAGCACGACAGCGGGGGTAGAGACCCAGTACTTC. This codes for CASTTAGVETQYF.

The gene calls are TRBV7-2 and TRBJ1-2; D unclear. Trimming removed 1 base from V and 8 bases from J, with 14 bases in between. The CDR3 consists of 14 residues. Germline V gene lookup returns CDR1 SGHTA and CDR2 FQGNSA. The CDR3 DNA reads as TGTGCCAGCAGCTTAGGAATTCGGGAGGGAGGCTACACCTTC. It specifies CASSLGIREGGYTF.

This chain joins TRBV11-3 and TRBJ2-1; possibly TRBD2 for D (6 bases). The germline CDR1 and CDR2 sequences are SGHNT and YENEEA. The CDR3 sequence is 13 residues long. Trimming stripped 3 bases from V and 8 bases from J, with 11 bases between. CDR3 nucleotide sequence: TGTGCCAGCAGCTTGGGGCGCGGGGATGAGCAGTTCTTC. This codes for CASSLGRGDEQFF.

V usage is TRBV5-1 and J usage is TRBJ2-1, with D perhaps TRBD1 (5 bases). Germline V gives CDR1 SGHRS, CDR2 YFSETQ. V was pared by 3 bases and J by 0 bases, with 16 bases between. The CDR3 is made up of 17 amino acids. CDR3 sequence (DNA): TGCGCCAGCAGCTGGACCATCAGGGCTAGCTCCTACAATGAGCAGTTCTTC. It yields the protein CASSWTIRASSYNEQFF.

The V gene is TRBV6-6, the J gene TRBJ2-1; possibly TRBD2 for D (5 bases). This CDR3 comprises 15 residues. V lost 7 bases to trimming and J lost 1 base, with 14 bases between them. Germline V gives CDR1 MNHNY, CDR2 SVGAGI (reference sequence). The CDR3 reads CASTHGRGSYNEQFF. The CDR3 nucleotides read TGTGCCAGCACCCATGGACGGGGTTCCTACAATGAGCAGTTCTTC.

This chain uses TRBV7-9 with TRBJ1-1; the match to TRBD1 covers 7 bases. V shed 5 bases, J shed 6 bases, and the junction held 6 bases outside the gene matches. The CDR3 totals 13 residues. Germline CDR1 reads SEHNR; CDR2 reads FQNEAQ (reference sequence). The CDR3 coding sequence is TGTGCCAGCAGCCCCCTCAGGGGGGCTGAAGCTTTCTTT. Translation: CASSPLRGAEAFF.

This clone was found once. The V and J genes are TRBV18 and TRBJ2-2, with D possibly being TRBD2 (6 bases). The germline V gene has CDR1 KGHSH and CDR2 LQKENI. CDR3 length equals 15 residues. The ends were cut back, 6 bases at V and 0 bases at J, with 11 bases in the middle. The CDR3 DNA sequence: TGTGCCAGCTCGGTCGGGGGTGCGAACACCGGGGAGCTGTTTTTT. Protein: CASSVGGANTGELFF.

This rearrangement joins TRBV27 to TRBJ2-3; TRBD1 is a possible D gene (6 bases). The V end lost 2 bases, the J end lost 2 bases, and 8 bases lay between the germline ends. The CDR3 is 14 residues long. Per the germline V gene, CDR1 is MNHEY and CDR2 is SMNVEV (reference sequence). CDR3 sequence reads: CASSLRGSTDTQYF. In DNA form, the CDR3 reads TGTGCCAGCAGTTTAAGGGGGTCCACAGATACGCAGTATTTT.

This sequence joins TRBV30 and TRBJ2-7, with D perhaps TRBD1 (6 bases). The CDR3 has 12 amino acids. V was pared by 0 bases and J by 9 bases, with 12 bases between. In germline, CDR1 is GTSNPN, CDR2 SVGIG (reference sequence). The DNA of the CDR3 is TGTGCCTGGAGTGTTGGGGGCCTGGGGCAGTACTTC. Encoded protein: CAWSVGGLGQYF.

This clone was picked up a small number of times. This rearrangement joins TRBV5-4 to TRBJ1-2; D gene unclear. The V gene lost 1 base and the J gene lost 7 bases, with 11 bases spanning the gap. CDR1 is SGHNT, CDR2 YYREEE, per germline (reference sequence). The CDR3 totals 13 residues. CDR3 region: CASSLSSASGYTF. The CDR3 region has the DNA TGTGCCAGCAGCTTGTCCTCTGCTAGTGGCTACACCTTC.

The chain uses TRBV4-3 and TRBJ1-4; D is uncertain. The CDR3 length is 13 residues. CDR1 and CDR2 from the germline V gene are LGHNA and YSLEER. V shed 1 base and J shed 8 bases, with 8 bases lying between them. CDR3 bases: TGCGCCAGCAGCCAAGGACTGTACGAAAAACTGTTTTTT. Amino acid sequence: CASSQGLYEKLFF.

The CDR3 region is CASSLGNEGSETEAFF. The CDR3 DNA sequence: TGTGCCAGCAGCTTAGGAAATGAGGGATCGGAGACTGAAGCTTTCTTT. The chain has TRBV7-8 and TRBJ1-1; D is undetermined. The CDR3 has 16 residues. Trimming took 1 base from V and 5 from J, leaving 17 bases between them. Germline V lookup: CDR1 SGHVS, CDR2 FQNEAQ.

The V and J genes are TRBV6-1 and TRBJ1-2; TRBD1 might be the D (5 bases). V was cut by 6 bases and J by 1 base, with 9 bases left in between. The CDR3 contains 13 residues. CDR1 and CDR2 (germline): MNHNS, SASEGT. This CDR3 is CASRDTHNYGYTF. CDR3 sequence (DNA): TGTGCCAGCAGGGACACCCATAACTATGGCTACACCTTC.

This clone was picked up a small number of times. The CDR3 region is CASSLGTVSYEQYF. As DNA, the CDR3 is TGTGCCAGCAGCCTGGGGACAGTTTCCTACGAGCAGTACTTC. V usage is TRBV5-6 and J usage is TRBJ2-7, with TRBD1 matching over 7 bases. V lost 4 bases and J lost 1; bases outside the gene matches: 5. CDR3 size: 14 residues. CDR1 SGHDT and CDR2 YYEEEE come from the germline V gene.

The rearrangement uses TRBV5-1 and TRBJ2-1, with 8 bases identical to TRBD2. CDR1 is SGHRS, CDR2 YFSETQ, per germline. Germline trimming cut 3 bases from V and 13 bases from J; bases unmatched to any gene: 15. The CDR3 loop spans 15 amino acids. CDR3 loop: CASSWAGEAGARQFF. For the CDR3, the DNA is TGCGCCAGCAGCTGGGCAGGGGAAGCGGGAGCTAGACAGTTCTTC.

For the CDR3, the DNA is TGTGCCAGCAGCTTATCGGTGAGAGATACGCAGTATTTT. Encoded protein: CASSLSVRDTQYF. J is TRBJ2-3 and V is TRBV11-2; D call uncertain. The CDR3 sequence is 13 residues long. Germline CDR1 SGHAT, CDR2 FQNNGV. V gave up 2 bases and J gave up 5 bases, with 8 bases separating them.

The chain recombines TRBV19 with TRBJ1-1; D uncertain. Germline lookup yields CDR1 LNHDA and CDR2 SQIVND (reference sequence). This CDR3 is built from 13 residues. V lost 3 bases to trimming and J lost 4 bases, with 9 bases between them. CDR3 residues: CASSILGVTEAFF. The CDR3 nucleotides are TGTGCCAGTAGTATTCTCGGGGTCACTGAAGCTTTCTTT.

The chain joins TRBV4-1 to TRBJ2-7, with 9 positions matching TRBD1. This CDR3 comprises 16 residues. The V segment lost 1 base and the J segment 4 bases; nucleotides outside the gene matches: 8. CDR1 is MGHRA and CDR2 is YSYEKL in the germline V gene. The CDR3 sequence: CASSQGPGTGSYEQYF. Written as DNA, the CDR3 is TGCGCCAGCAGCCAAGGGCCTGGGACAGGGTCATACGAGCAGTACTTC.

The chain links TRBV27 to TRBJ2-3; D is ambiguous. V gave up 6 bases and J gave up 1 base, with 8 bases separating them. The germline gives CDR1 MNHEY, CDR2 SMNVEV (reference sequence). The CDR3 contains 13 residues. CDR3 loop: CASRSGGTDTQYF. The CDR3 coding sequence is TGTGCCAGCAGGAGTGGAGGCACAGATACGCAGTATTTT.

The CDR3 bases are TGTGCCAGTAGTATTGTCTCGCGGGATACACGTAATGAGCAGTTCTTC. This codes for CASSIVSRDTRNEQFF. This sequence joins TRBV19 and TRBJ2-1, with D perhaps matching TRBD2 (6 bases). Per germline, CDR1 LNHDA and CDR2 SQIVND (reference sequence). Trimming removed 3 bases at V and 7 bases at J, with 19 bases between. CDR3 size: 16 residues.